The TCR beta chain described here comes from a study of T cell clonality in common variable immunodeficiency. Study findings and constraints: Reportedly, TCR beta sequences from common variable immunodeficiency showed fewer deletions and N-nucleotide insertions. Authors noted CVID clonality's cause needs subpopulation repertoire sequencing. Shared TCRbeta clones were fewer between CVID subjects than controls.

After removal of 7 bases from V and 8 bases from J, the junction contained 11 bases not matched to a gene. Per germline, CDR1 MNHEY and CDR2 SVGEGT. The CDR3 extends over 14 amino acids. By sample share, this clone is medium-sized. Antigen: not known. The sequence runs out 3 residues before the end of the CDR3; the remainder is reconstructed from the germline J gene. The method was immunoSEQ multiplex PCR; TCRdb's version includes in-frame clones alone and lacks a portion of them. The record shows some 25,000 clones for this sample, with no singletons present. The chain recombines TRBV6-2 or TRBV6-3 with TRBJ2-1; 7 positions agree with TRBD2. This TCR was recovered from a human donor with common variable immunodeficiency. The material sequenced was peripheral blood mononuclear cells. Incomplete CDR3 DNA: TGTGCCAGCACCACGGGGAGGGAGGGCCATGAG. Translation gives CASTTGREGHE. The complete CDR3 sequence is CASTTGREGHEQFF.